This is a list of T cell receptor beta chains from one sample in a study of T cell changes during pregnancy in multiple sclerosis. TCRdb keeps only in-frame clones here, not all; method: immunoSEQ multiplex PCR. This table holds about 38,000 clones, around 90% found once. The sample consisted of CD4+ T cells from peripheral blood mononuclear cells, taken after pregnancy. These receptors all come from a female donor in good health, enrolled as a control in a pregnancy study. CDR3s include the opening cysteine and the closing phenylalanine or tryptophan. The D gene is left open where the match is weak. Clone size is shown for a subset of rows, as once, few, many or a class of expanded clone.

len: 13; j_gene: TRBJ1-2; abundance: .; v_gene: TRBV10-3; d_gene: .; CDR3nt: TGTGCCACCTCGGGGGGGACGGACTATGGCTACACCTTC; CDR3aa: CATSGGTDYGYTF
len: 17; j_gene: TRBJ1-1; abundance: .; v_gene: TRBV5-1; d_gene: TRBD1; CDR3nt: TGCGCCAGCAGCAGGACAGGGGGCGTTTTTTCGAACACTGAAGCTTTCTTT; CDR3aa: CASSRTGGVFSNTEAFF
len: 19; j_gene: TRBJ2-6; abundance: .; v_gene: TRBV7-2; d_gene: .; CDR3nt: TGTGCCAGCAGCTTAGTAGCGGCAGGCTCTCTTAAAGGGGCCAACGTCCTGACTTTC; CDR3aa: CASSLVAAGSLKGANVLTF
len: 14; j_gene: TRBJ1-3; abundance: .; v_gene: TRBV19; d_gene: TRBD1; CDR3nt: TGTGCCAGTAGTCCCAGGGGGCCTGGAAACACCATATATTTT; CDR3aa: CASSPRGPGNTIYF
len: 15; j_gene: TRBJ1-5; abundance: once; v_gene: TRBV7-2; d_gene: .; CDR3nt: TGTGCCAGCAGCTTTCGTACTTCCGAAATGGTGTCCCAGCATTTT; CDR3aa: CASSFRTSEMVSQHF
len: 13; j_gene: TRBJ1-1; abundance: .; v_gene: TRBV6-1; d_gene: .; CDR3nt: TGTGCCAGCAGTGATACAGGGTGGGCTGAAGCTTTCTTT; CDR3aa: CASSDTGWAEAFF
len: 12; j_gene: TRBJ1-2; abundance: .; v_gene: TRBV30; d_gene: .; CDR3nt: TGTGCCTGGACAGTTGGAGGCTATGGCTACACCTTC; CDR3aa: CAWTVGGYGYTF
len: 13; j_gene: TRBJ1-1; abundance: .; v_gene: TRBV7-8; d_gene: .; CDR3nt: TGTGCCAGCAGCTTAGCGCGCGACTTTGAAGCTTTCTTT; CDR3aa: CASSLARDFEAFF
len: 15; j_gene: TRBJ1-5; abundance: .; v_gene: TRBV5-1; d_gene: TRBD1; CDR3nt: TGCGCCAGCAGCTTGGAGGGACAGCGCAATCAGCCCCAGCATTTT; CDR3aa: CASSLEGQRNQPQHF
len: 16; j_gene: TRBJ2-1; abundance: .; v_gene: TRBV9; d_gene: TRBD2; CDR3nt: TGTGCCAGCAGCGTAGTGACTAGCGGGACCTACAATGAGCAGTTCTTC; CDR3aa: CASSVVTSGTYNEQFF
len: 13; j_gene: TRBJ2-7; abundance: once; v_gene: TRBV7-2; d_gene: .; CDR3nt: TGTGCCAGCAGCTCGCCTCTGACGGGGGAGCAGTACTTC; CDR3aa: CASSSPLTGEQYF
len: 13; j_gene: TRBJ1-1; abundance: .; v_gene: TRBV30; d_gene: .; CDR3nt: TGTGCCTGGAGTTTGAGAACGAACACTGAAGCTTTCTTT; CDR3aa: CAWSLRTNTEAFF
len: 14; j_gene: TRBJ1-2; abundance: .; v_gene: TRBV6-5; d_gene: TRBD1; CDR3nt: TGTGCCAGCAGTTACACCTTGGGGGCAGGGGGATACACCTTC; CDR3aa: CASSYTLGAGGYTF
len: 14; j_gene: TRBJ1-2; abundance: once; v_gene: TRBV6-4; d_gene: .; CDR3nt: TGTGCCAGCAGTGAGTTCTCCGGTGTCGGTGGCTACACCTTC; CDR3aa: CASSEFSGVGGYTF
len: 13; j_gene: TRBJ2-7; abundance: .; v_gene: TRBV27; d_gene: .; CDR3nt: TGTGCCAGCAGCACCGGACAGCTTGACGAGCAGTACTTC; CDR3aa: CASSTGQLDEQYF
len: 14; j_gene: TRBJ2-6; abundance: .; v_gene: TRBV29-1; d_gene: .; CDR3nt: TGCAGCGTTACTACGAGATCTGGGGCCAACGTCCTGACTTTC; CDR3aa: CSVTTRSGANVLTF